These 10 T cell receptor beta chains originate from one sample sequenced in a study of T-cell memory formation after mild COVID-19. TCRdb processed the 5' RACE reads anew with MiXCR; each CDR3 protein has one entry. The sample carries around 100,000 distinct CDR3 sequences, about 20% recorded once. Material for sequencing was PBMCs or a T cell subset sorted from them (not recorded which). The source of these receptors is a man between 18 and 35 years old who had mild COVID-19 (a few samples of this study predate the infection). Cell type and time point are not known.

This clonotype was counted a few times. V gene TRBV6-2 or TRBV6-3 combines with J gene TRBJ2-7; perhaps TRBD1 as D (5 bases). The CDR3 has 17 residues. Trimming took 0 bases from V and 0 from J, leaving 15 bases between them. Germline assignment: CDR1 MNHEY and CDR2 SVGEGT. The CDR3 loop reads CASSYSRLTGVSYEQYV. In nucleotides, the CDR3 is TGTGCCAGCAGTTACTCCAGGCTCACAGGAGTCTCCTACGAGCAGTACGTC.

The genes are TRBV5-6 and TRBJ2-5; D is ambiguous. CDR3 length: 14 residues. The germline V gene has CDR1 SGHDT and CDR2 YYEEEE. The V end was cut by 1 base, the J end by 4 bases, with 11 bases between. The CDR3 DNA is TGTGCCAGCAGCTTGCAGGCACCCGGAGAGACCCAGTACTTC. As protein: CASSLQAPGETQYF.

V and J are TRBV4-1 and TRBJ2-6; D remains ambiguous. Germline V lookup: CDR1 MGHRA, CDR2 YSYEKL. Between the trimmed V and J ends, which lost 1 base and 0 bases, there was a span of 4 bases. CDR3 size: 15 residues. As DNA, the CDR3 is TGCGCCAGCAGCCAAGGCAACTCTGGGGCCAACGTCCTGACTTTC. This codes for CASSQGNSGANVLTF.

This rearrangement joins TRBV7-2 to TRBJ2-7; tentatively, D is TRBD2 (5 bases). Germline V gives CDR1 SGHTA, CDR2 FQGNSA. The CDR3 covers 14 residues. Trimming shortened V by 5 bases and J by 7 bases, and 18 bases separated the two germline ends. The CDR3 nucleotides read TGTGCCAGCAGCCCTACTTGGATCCCGGGGGAGCAGTACTTC. Translation: CASSPTWIPGEQYF.

This clonotype occurred a few times. The chain uses TRBV20-1 and TRBJ1-2; 10 positions match TRBD1. The germline CDR1 and CDR2 sequences are DFQATT and SNEGSKA (reference sequence). V shed 7 bases, J shed 0 bases, and the junction held 5 bases outside the gene matches. The CDR3 covers 14 residues. As DNA, the CDR3 is TGCAGTGTTAGGGGACAGGGGACTAACTATGGCTACACCTTC. It specifies CSVRGQGTNYGYTF.

The chain is built from TRBV10-1 and TRBJ2-2; D may be TRBD2 (5 bases). This CDR3 is built from 11 residues. Trimming removed 4 bases from V and 8 bases from J, with 5 bases in between. Germline loops: CDR1 WNHNN, CDR2 SYGVQD (reference sequence). CDR3 sequence: CASSGGGELFF. The CDR3 bases are TGCGCCAGCAGTGGCGGGGGGGAGCTGTTTTTT.

The gene calls are TRBV19 and TRBJ2-1; 9 bases are shared with TRBD2. Per the germline V gene, CDR1 is LNHDA and CDR2 is SQIVND (reference sequence). The CDR3 totals 17 residues. J was trimmed by 8 bases and V by 3 bases; bases with no gene match: 14. The CDR3 coding sequence is TGTGCCAGTAGTATTCGGCTAGCGGGGATTCTCCCCGATGAGCAGTTCTTC. Protein: CASSIRLAGILPDEQFF.

This clonotype was detected a few times. This chain uses TRBV2 with TRBJ1-5; D might be TRBD1 (6 bases). From germline, CDR1 is SNHLY and CDR2 FYNNEI. The ends were cut back, 7 bases at V and 7 bases at J, with 11 bases in the middle. The CDR3 covers 12 residues. CDR3: CASKGGKQPQHF. In DNA form, the CDR3 reads TGTGCCAGCAAGGGGGGAAAGCAGCCCCAGCATTTT.

This clonotype turned up a few times. J is TRBJ2-5 and V is TRBV4-1, with D possibly matching TRBD1 (5 bases). Germline loops: CDR1 MGHRA, CDR2 YSYEKL. V gave up 4 bases and J gave up 4 bases, with 16 bases separating them. The CDR3 extends over 15 amino acids. For the CDR3, the DNA is TGCGCCAGCAGCCCCATATCAGGGATCGGAGAGACCCAGTACTTC. Amino acids: CASSPISGIGETQYF.

This clonotype was counted only a few times. The rearrangement links TRBV6-6 to TRBJ2-7, with TRBD1 matching over 7 bases. Trimming removed 2 bases from V and 6 bases from J; junction bases left unmatched: 16. Germline-derived CDR1 and CDR2 are MNHNY and SVGAGI (reference sequence). The CDR3 runs 17 residues. CDR3 amino acids: CASSYARQGNGPIEQYF. The CDR3 DNA reads as TGTGCCAGCAGTTACGCCCGACAGGGAAACGGGCCGATCGAGCAGTACTTC.